The rows below give T cell receptor beta chains drawn from one sample of a study of blood T cell repertoires in COVID-19. The data were produced by immunoSEQ multiplex PCR, yet TCRdb's version contains in-frame clones alone and is incomplete. The table includes roughly 190,000 clones, 75% to 90% detected once. Sequencing was performed on peripheral blood. The receptors come from an older woman with acute or convalescent COVID-19. CDR3s include the opening cysteine and the closing phenylalanine or tryptophan. A D gene is named only where the DNA matches it firmly. A row's size may be missing; if present it is once, few, many or a size class.

d_call clone_size j_call v_call cdr3_nt cdr3_aa
. once TRBJ1-1 TRBV21-1 TGTGCCAGCAGCCAAAGGCGGGGGACCGGGGCTGAAGCTTTCTTT CASSQRRGTGAEAFF
. . TRBJ1-1 TRBV11-3 TGTGCCAGCAGCTCAGACAGTGGGAACACTGAAGCTTTCTTT CASSSDSGNTEAFF
TRBD2 few TRBJ2-3 TRBV24-1 TGTGCCACCAGTGTAAGCGGGGGGGGAGATACGCAGTATTTT CATSVSGGGDTQYF
. . TRBJ2-7 TRBV12-3/TRBV12-4 TGTGCCAGCAGTGGGGCGGGCCGGGGGGAGCAGTACTTC CASSGAGRGEQYF
. . TRBJ1-2 TRBV19 TGTGCCAGTAGTATACAGGGGAACTATGGCTACACCTTC CASSIQGNYGYTF
TRBD2 . TRBJ2-7 TRBV27 TGTGCCAGCAGGAGGGGACCGGGAGGGGCCTACGAGCAGTACTTC CASRRGPGGAYEQYF
. . TRBJ1-2 TRBV5-4 TGTGCCAGCAGCTTACAGGGTCTTTCCTATGGCTACACCTTC CASSLQGLSYGYTF
. . TRBJ1-4 TRBV5-4 TGTGCCAGCAGCCGGGATCAGTGGGATGAAAAACTGTTTTTT CASSRDQWDEKLFF
. once TRBJ2-7 TRBV6-5 TGTGCCAGCTCCCTCAGGTACGAGCAGTACTTC CASSLRYEQYF
TRBD2 . TRBJ2-5 TRBV2 TGTGCCAGCAGCCCCAGACTAGCGACGGGAAAGACCCAGTACTTC CASSPRLATGKTQYF
. few TRBJ1-1 TRBV7-2 TGTGCCAGCAGCTTAGATAGCAAGTCTGCTTTCTTT CASSLDSKSAFF
. many TRBJ2-7 TRBV9 TGTGCCAGCAGCCCGGGTAGCTCCTACGAGCAGTACTTC CASSPGSSYEQYF
TRBD2 . TRBJ2-3 TRBV2 TGTGCCAGCAGTGATAGACTAGCGGCCTTCATAAGCACAGATACGCAGTATTTT CASSDRLAAFISTDTQYF
TRBD2 . TRBJ2-7 TRBV20-1 TGCAGTGCTAGTGAACCCACCGGCCTAGCGGGGAACTACGAGCAGTACTTC CSASEPTGLAGNYEQYF
TRBD1 . TRBJ1-6 TRBV6-6 TGTGCCAGCACTAAGGGACAGGGATCCTATAATTCACCCCTCCACTTT CASTKGQGSYNSPLHF
TRBD2 once TRBJ2-1 TRBV9 TGTGCCAGCAGCGTAGTGGGTAGCGGGAACGAGCAGTTCTTC CASSVVGSGNEQFF
TRBD2 . TRBJ2-4 TRBV19 TGTGCCAGTAGTGTTAGCGGGAGGCCTAGGGACATTCAGTACTTC CASSVSGRPRDIQYF
TRBD1 . TRBJ1-2 TRBV28 TGTGCCGGGGAAGACAGGGTGAATGGCTACACCTTC CAGEDRVNGYTF
TRBD2 . TRBJ2-5 TRBV5-1 TGCGCCAGCAGCTTGGTGCTAGCGGGAATGGAGACCCAGTACTTC CASSLVLAGMETQYF
TRBD1 . TRBJ1-2 TRBV11-2 TGTGCCAGCAGCCACACACGACAGGGGCAGGATGGCTACACCTTC CASSHTRQGQDGYTF
. . TRBJ1-2 TRBV6-5 TGTGCCAGCAAGATAGAACAGAACTATGGCTACACCTTC CASKIEQNYGYTF
TRBD2 . TRBJ2-2 TRBV2 TGTGCCAGCAGAGGACTAGCGGGAGGGCCGAACACCGGGGAGCTGTTTTTT CASRGLAGGPNTGELFF
TRBD1 . TRBJ2-6 TRBV5-1 TGCGCCAGCAGCTTGGAGGACAGGGGGCTTCGTTCCGGGGCCAACGTCCTGACTTTC CASSLEDRGLRSGANVLTF
. . TRBJ2-6 TRBV5-1 TGCGCCAGCAGCCCCATGGGTTCGGGGGCTGGGGCCAACGTCCTGACTTTC CASSPMGSGAGANVLTF
. . TRBJ1-2 TRBV20-1 TGCAGTGCTAGTTTTAGAGGGTATGGCTACACCTTC CSASFRGYGYTF
TRBD2 . TRBJ2-3 TRBV3-1/TRBV3-2 TGTGCCAGCAGCCAAGCACTAGCGGCCTCTAGGACAGATACGCAGTATTTT CASSQALAASRTDTQYF
. . TRBJ1-1 TRBV18 TGTGCCAGCTCACCATTTGGGGCAGTTGAGAACACTGAAGCTTTCTTT CASSPFGAVENTEAFF
. once TRBJ1-1 TRBV28 TGTGCCAGCGAAACGGTGAACACTGAAGCTTTCTTT CASETVNTEAFF
. . TRBJ2-5 TRBV27 . CASSSSGGRETQYF
TRBD1 . TRBJ2-2 TRBV3-1/TRBV3-2 TGTGCCAGCAGCCAAGGCGGGCCTCGTCACAGGGGGAACGGGGAGCTGTTTTTT CASSQGGPRHRGNGELFF
TRBD2 . TRBJ2-1 TRBV9 TGTGCCAGCAGCTCCGGACTAGCGGGGGGGTCTTACAATGAGCAGTTCTTC CASSSGLAGGSYNEQFF
TRBD1 . TRBJ1-3 TRBV19 TGTGCCACCAGACAGGGTAACGTTAACACCATATATTTT CATRQGNVNTIYF
TRBD2 . TRBJ2-1 TRBV9 TGTGCCAGCAGCGAGAACCAGCGGGGCTACAATGAGCAGTTCTTC CASSENQRGYNEQFF
TRBD2 . TRBJ2-1 TRBV27 TGTGCCAGCAGTCGGGACTTCACTAGCGGGAGGTCAGGTGAGCAGTTCTTC CASSRDFTSGRSGEQFF
. . TRBJ1-2 TRBV28 TGTGCCAGCAGCCCGCCACGGGAGGTTGGCGGCTACACCTTC CASSPPREVGGYTF
TRBD2 large TRBJ2-3 TRBV20-1 TGCAGTGCTAGTCGACTAGCGGGGGGGTACACAGATACGCAGTATTTT CSASRLAGGYTDTQYF
. . TRBJ1-3 TRBV5-1 TGCGCCAGCAGTTTAACAGGGAGCGCTGGAAACACCATATATTTT CASSLTGSAGNTIYF
TRBD2 . TRBJ2-1 TRBV3-1/TRBV3-2 TGTGCCAGCAGGACTAGCGGGAGGGCCGGTTTAAAACAGTTCTTC CASRTSGRAGLKQFF
. once TRBJ1-5 TRBV2 TGTGCCAGCAGCTGGCAGGGTAATCAGCCCCAGCATTTT CASSWQGNQPQHF
. . TRBJ1-1 TRBV5-1 TGCGCCAGCGCCCCCGGCCACGGGGGTTATACTGAAGCTTTCTTT CASAPGHGGYTEAFF